This record looks at one TCR beta chain sequence and its context. The antigen remains undetermined. CDR3-region Arm-PCR and iRepertoire HTBI primers produced the TCR beta libraries. TCRdb used MiXCR to reprocess the multiplex PCR reads, holding one entry per CDR3 protein. The table includes some 560,000 distinct CDR3 sequences, 15% to 20% detected once. Regarding time point: newly diagnosed GD, antithyroid drugs for less than 3 months. Following extraction of RNA from PBMCs, that RNA was used to make the TCR library. These data are taken from a study of regulatory T cells in long-lasting Graves disease. Study results and limitations: New patients shared 950 to 1,000 public clonotypes, fewer than the 2,500 to 3,500 shared by persistent patients.

Germline CDR1 is KGHSH and CDR2 is LQKENI. V shed 4 bases, J shed 4 bases, and the junction held 17 bases outside the gene matches. The CDR3 length is 18 residues. The data also belong to a second study, concerning T cells in Graves' hyperthyroidism and ophthalmopathy. According to that study: Primed by the HTBI set, a first-round RT-PCR was run on the TCR CDR3.

The chain combines TRBV18 with TRBJ2-3, with TRBD2 matching 7 bases. The clonotype originates from a woman aged 35-60 years with Graves disease. The sequencing here drew on peripheral blood mononuclear cells (PBMCs), taken at new diagnosis, from a patient treated with antithyroid drugs. The CDR3 DNA follows: TGTGCCAGCTCACTCATGGGTAATTGGTTTCGGGAGGCAGATACGCAGTATTTT. Its protein is CASSLMGNWFREADTQYF.